What follows are 18 T cell receptor beta chains derived from one specimen sequenced in a study of blood T cell repertoires in COVID-19. The table came from immunoSEQ multiplex PCR; TCRdb's copy has only in-frame clones and leaves some out. The repertoire holds under 200,000 clones, with 65% to 85% as singletons. The sample taken for sequencing was peripheral blood. The source of these receptors is a human donor with acute or convalescent COVID-19. The donor label of this sample is uncertain.

Points on this clone: A much larger clone is a single base away; this may be a read error. The chain employs TRBV7-9 and TRBJ2-7; 9 bases align to TRBD1. The germline V gene encodes CDR1 SEHNR and CDR2 FQNEAQ (reference sequence). The CDR3 has 14 residues. V trimming: 6 bases; J trimming: 3 bases; junction bases outside the gene matches: 6. This CDR3 is CASSFGQGIYEQYF. DNA for the CDR3: TGTGCCAGCAGTTTCGGACAGGGGATCTACGAGCAGTACTTC. The full variable domain, rest sourced from reference TRBV7-9 and TRBJ2-7, is DTGVSQNPRHKITKRGQNVTFRCDPISEHNRLYWYRQTLGQGPEFLTYFQNEAQLEKSRLLSDRFSAERPKGSFSTLEIQRTEQGDSAMYLCASSFGQGIYEQYFGPGTRLTVT.

The V and J genes are TRBV15 and TRBJ1-4; D might be TRBD1 (6 bases). Trimming left V 5 bases short and J 7 bases short, with 14 bases between. CDR1 is LNHNV, CDR2 YYDKDF, per germline (reference sequence). This CDR3 region has 14 residues. CDR3 amino acids: CATSPGQGSEKLFF. Here the CDR3 DNA reads TGTGCCACCAGCCCGGGGCAGGGGTCTGAAAAACTGTTTTTT.

The chain is built from TRBV19 and TRBJ1-2, with D uncertain. Germline V gene data show CDR1 as LNHDA and CDR2 as SQIVND (reference sequence). The CDR3 contains 15 residues. The V end lost 0 bases, the J end lost 2 bases, and 10 bases lay between the germline ends. CDR3 protein: CASSIDRLGNYGYTF. CDR3 bases: TGTGCCAGTAGTATAGATCGTCTCGGGAACTATGGCTACACCTTC.

This clone appeared a single time. Written as DNA, the CDR3 is TGTGCCAGCAGCTTAAGAGGGAGCCCCCCGCGACCAGATACGCAGTATTTT. Its translation: CASSLRGSPPRPDTQYF. V is TRBV7-3 and J is TRBJ2-3, with D perhaps matching TRBD2 (5 bases). This CDR3 has 17 amino acids. Germline-derived CDR1 and CDR2 are SGHTA and FQGTGA. Trimming removed 1 base from V and 4 bases from J, with 18 bases in between.

The chain links TRBV30 to TRBJ1-4; 10 bases are shared with TRBD1. Germline values: CDR1 GTSNPN, CDR2 SVGIG (reference sequence). V lost 2 bases to trimming and J lost 5 bases; unmatched junction nucleotides: 8. The CDR3 runs 16 residues. CDR3 sequence (DNA): TGTGCCTGGAGTTCGGGACAGGGGTATCAAAATGAAAAACTGTTTTTT. It codes for CAWSSGQGYQNEKLFF.

The CDR3 region is CASSSGAIGEKLFF. The DNA of the CDR3 is TGTGCCAGTAGTTCAGGGGCGATTGGCGAAAAACTGTTTTTT. V usage is TRBV19 and J usage is TRBJ1-4; tentative D call: TRBD1 (6 bases). CDR3 length: 14 residues. The germline gives CDR1 LNHDA, CDR2 SQIVND (reference sequence). V was cut by 5 bases and J by 8 bases, with 15 bases left in between.

This clone was seen only once. At one end, the junction sequence differs from germline, possibly due to a read error. The chain links TRBV6-2 or TRBV6-3 to TRBJ2-7; TRBD1 might be the D (6 bases). CDR1 is MNHEY, CDR2 SVGEGT, per germline. The CDR3 runs to 15 residues. Here the CDR3 reads CASSYGTKFSHEQYF. In DNA, the CDR3 is TGTGCCAGCAGTTACGGGACAAAGTTCTCCCACGAGCAGTACTTC.

The chain uses TRBV3-1 (or the pseudogene TRBV3-2) and TRBJ2-3; D is unresolved. The CDR3 loop spans 15 amino acids. V dropped 2 bases and J dropped 0 bases, with 9 bases sitting between them. Germline values: CDR1 LGHDT, CDR2 YNNKEL (reference sequence). In nucleotides, the CDR3 is TGTGCCAGCAGCCAACGAGGCACCAGCACAGATACGCAGTATTTT. This encodes CASSQRGTSTDTQYF.

This chain joins TRBV6-5 and TRBJ2-7, with D perhaps matching TRBD1 (6 bases). This CDR3 contains 13 residues. Germline-derived CDR1 and CDR2 are MNHEY and SVGAGI. Between the trimmed V and J ends, which lost 10 bases and 6 bases, there was a span of 19 bases. The CDR3, as DNA: TGTGCCACCTCGTCGACAGGTGCCCTCGAGCAGTACTTC. Its protein is CATSSTGALEQYF.

V is TRBV20-1 and J is TRBJ2-7, with a tentative D call TRBD1 (5 bases). The CDR3 has 11 residues. Germline V lookup: CDR1 DFQATT, CDR2 SNEGSKA (reference sequence). V shed 6 bases and J shed 3 bases, with 9 bases lying between them. In nucleotides, the CDR3 is TGCAGTGCCGTACAGGACTACGAGCAGTACTTC. It codes for CSAVQDYEQYF.

The chain has TRBV5-6 and TRBJ1-5; D gene uncertain. There are 13 residues in the CDR3. CDR1 and CDR2 from the germline V gene are SGHDT and YYEEEE. With 0 bases removed from V and 10 bases from J, the gap between germline ends came to 11 bases. DNA of the CDR3: TGTGCCAGCAGCTTGGGGCCCCTTACCCCCCAGCATTTT. Its protein is CASSLGPLTPQHF.

This sequence joins TRBV7-6 and TRBJ2-2; D is unclear. Germline values: CDR1 SGHVS, CDR2 FNYEAQ. The CDR3 loop spans 16 amino acids. Deletions cut 0 bases from V and 5 bases from J, with 13 bases between. CDR3 in DNA: TGTGCCAGCAGCTTAGCGAATGGCCAAACGACCGGGGAGCTGTTTTTT. Amino acids: CASSLANGQTTGELFF.

For this clone: The germline gene is not matched at one end of the junction; a read error may be the cause. The chain uses TRBV18 and TRBJ1-1, with 7 bases fitting TRBD1. The CDR3 contains 15 residues. Germline CDR1 KGHSH, CDR2 LQKENI. Here the CDR3 DNA reads TGTGCCAGCTCATCCCGGGACAGCTTGAACGCTGAAGCTTTCTTT. Translation: CASSSRDSLNAEAFF.

The genes are TRBV19 and TRBJ2-3; 7 bases are shared with TRBD1. The V and J ends lost 1 base and 2 bases, in that order; junction bases with no gene match: 15. From germline, CDR1 is LNHDA and CDR2 SQIVND (reference sequence). The CDR3 totals 19 residues. The DNA of the CDR3 is TGTGCCAGTAGTATAGGACCCCGGGACAGACTATCCTCCACAGATACGCAGTATTTT. Its translation: CASSIGPRDRLSSTDTQYF.

This clone is a singleton in its sample. V usage is TRBV19 and J usage is TRBJ1-2, with D uncertain. This CDR3 region has 12 residues. With 3 bases removed from V and 7 bases from J, the gap between germline ends came to 9 bases. The germline CDR1 and CDR2 sequences are LNHDA and SQIVND (reference sequence). The CDR3 coding sequence is TGTGCCAGTAGTATGGAGGGTTCTGGCTACACCTTC. Translating gives CASSMEGSGYTF.

The table lists this clone with a count of one. The V gene is TRBV7-2, the J gene TRBJ2-1; perhaps TRBD2 as D (6 bases). The length of the CDR3 is 11 residues. Germline V lookup: CDR1 SGHTA, CDR2 FQGNSA. Between the trimmed V and J ends, which lost 1 base and 15 bases, there was a span of 10 bases. This CDR3 reads CASSLGGTLFF. The CDR3 nucleotides are TGTGCCAGCAGCTTAGGAGGGACTCTGTTCTTC.

This clone was seen only a few times. The chain carries TRBV2 and TRBJ2-7; D is undetermined. Germline V CDR1 and CDR2: SNHLY, FYNNEI. Trimming cost V 5 bases and J 4 bases, with 9 bases left between them. The CDR3 runs to 12 residues. This CDR3 is CASSPAGYEQYF. The CDR3 DNA follows: TGTGCCAGCAGTCCAGCCGGGTACGAGCAGTACTTC.

This chain links TRBV2 with TRBJ2-5, with 8 nucleotides matching TRBD1. J lost 5 bases, V lost 7 bases, and 12 bases had no gene match. The CDR3 covers 15 residues. Germline values: CDR1 SNHLY, CDR2 FYNNEI. The DNA for the CDR3 is TGTGCCAGCAACCTTCCCACGACAGGGGTGGAGACCCAGTACTTC. Its translation: CASNLPTTGVETQYF.